Following are 9 T cell receptor beta chains from one sample sequenced in a study of blood T cells in healthy people across ages. It was with a sample-barcoded 5' primer and a J-beta primer mix that a second PCR of roughly 7 to 12 cycles was run. TCRdb re-called the 5' RACE reads through MiXCR, storing one row per CDR3 protein. The sample includes 1.5 million or so distinct CDR3 sequences, 42% seen only once; the top ten take less than 8%. The sequencing input was blood. The receptors were gathered from a woman aged 18-35 years in good health.

V and J are TRBV6-2 or TRBV6-3 and TRBJ2-1; 7 bases line up with TRBD2. J lost 0 bases, V lost 4 bases, and 6 bases had no gene match. Germline lookup yields CDR1 MNHEY and CDR2 SVGEGT. CDR3 length: 16 residues. The CDR3 region is CASSSERESSYNEQFF. Written as DNA, the CDR3 is TGTGCCAGCAGTTCTGAGCGGGAAAGCTCCTACAATGAGCAGTTCTTC.

The chain joins TRBV10-2 to TRBJ2-7; 15 nucleotides agree with TRBD2. This CDR3 contains 16 residues. V shed 0 bases, J shed 8 bases, and the junction held 5 bases outside the gene matches. Germline values: CDR1 WSHSY, CDR2 SAAADI. This CDR3 reads CASSESGTSGRIKQYF. CDR3 sequence (DNA): TGCGCCAGCAGTGAGTCTGGGACTAGCGGGAGGATTAAGCAGTACTTC.

The gene calls are TRBV29-1 and TRBJ2-7; 7 bases fit TRBD1. J was trimmed by 3 bases and V by 4 bases; bases with no gene match: 12. Germline V gene sequence: CDR1 SQVTM, CDR2 ANQGSEA. The CDR3 extends over 15 amino acids. DNA of the CDR3: TGCAGCGTTGTTGGACGGACAGGTCAACTCTACGAGCAGTACTTC. Translated, it gives CSVVGRTGQLYEQYF.

This clonotype was picked up a small number of times. CDR3 nucleotide sequence: TGCGCCAGCAGCCAGCGGGCGGGTAGCACAGATACGCAGTATTTT. Protein product: CASSQRAGSTDTQYF. The chain employs TRBV4-1 and TRBJ2-3, with D possibly TRBD2 on 5 matching bases. Trimming stripped 3 bases from V and 0 bases from J, with 10 bases between. Per the germline V gene, CDR1 is MGHRA and CDR2 is YSYEKL. The length of the CDR3 is 15 residues.

The chain recombines TRBV4-3 with TRBJ1-4; 7 bases map to TRBD1. CDR1 and CDR2 (germline): LGHNA, YSLEER. CDR3 length: 15 residues. Losses at the gene ends were 4 bases for V and 13 bases for J; bases not matched to a gene: 15. In DNA form, the CDR3 reads TGCGCCAGCAGCCTAGGGACAGCCTTGGTGTCGGCACTGTTTTTT. Amino acid sequence: CASSLGTALVSALFF.

This chain's CDR3 is CSATDDMGGGTDTQYF. CDR3 nucleotides: TGCAGTGCTACAGATGATATGGGGGGCGGCACAGATACGCAGTATTTT. V is TRBV20-1 and J is TRBJ2-3, with D perhaps given as TRBD1 or TRBD2 (6 bases each). V lost 4 bases and J lost 1, with 18 bases in between. The germline gives CDR1 DFQATT, CDR2 SNEGSKA (reference sequence). There are 16 residues in the CDR3.

This chain links TRBV3-1 with TRBJ1-1; 10 bases agree with TRBD1. V lost 7 bases, J lost 1 base, and 9 bases stayed unmatched. The CDR3 length is 16 residues. The germline V gene has CDR1 LGHDT and CDR2 YNNKEL (reference sequence). The CDR3 sequence: CASMTGGASRNTEAFF. The DNA of the CDR3 is TGTGCCAGCATGACAGGGGGCGCGAGTAGGAACACTGAAGCTTTCTTT.

This chain links TRBV11-2 with TRBJ1-1, with 8 positions matching TRBD1. Unmatched junction bases numbered 3, after V lost 8 bases and J lost 1 base. This CDR3 spans 13 amino acids. The V gene's germline CDR1 is SGHAT and CDR2 FQNNGV. The CDR3 is CASGGTGNTEAFF. CDR3 in DNA: TGTGCCAGCGGCGGGACAGGGAACACTGAAGCTTTCTTT.

The gene calls are TRBV11-3 and TRBJ2-3; tentatively, D is TRBD1 (6 bases). The V end was cut by 0 bases, the J end by 0 bases, with 13 bases between. The CDR3 is made up of 17 amino acids. Germline V gene sequence: CDR1 SGHNT, CDR2 YENEEA. This CDR3 reads CASSLDKWQGSTDTQYF. In DNA form, the CDR3 reads TGTGCCAGCAGCTTAGATAAATGGCAGGGGAGCACAGATACGCAGTATTTT.